This T cell receptor beta chain is drawn from a study of T cells in Graves' hyperthyroidism and ophthalmopathy (dated by TCRdb to between 2019 and 2020). Study-level background: Peripheral blood samples were taken at initial diagnosis, before any treatment was given. TCR V-J signatures able to tell the groups apart were searched for in a discovery cohort of some 100 patients, of whom around 42 had Graves' ophthalmopathy and more than 55 had stable Graves' hyperthyroidism. Whether ophthalmopathy could be predicted prospectively was tested in an independent validation cohort made up of under 20 hyperthyroidism patients plus 17 patients who later progressed to ophthalmopathy. The 100 discovery patients were divided at random into training and test sets in a 7:3 ratio. In addition, the study compared T-cell repertoires in thyroid tissue and in blood from roughly six Graves' hyperthyroidism patients. After sampling, hyperthyroidism patients received methimazole starting at 30 mg daily, and ophthalmopathy patients received high-dose intravenous methylprednisolone. According to the paper, TCR Vbeta CDR3 sequencing was carried out on more than 120 peripheral blood samples, which came from fewer than 50 ophthalmopathy, under 85 hyperthyroidism and approximately 17 progressor patients.

This clonotype was counted at least ten times. The specificity of this receptor is unknown. There are no base qualities to consult, and no much larger clone falls within one base. A patient counted as having stable Graves' hyperthyroidism if no progression to ophthalmopathy occurred over 18 months of follow-up. Hyperthyroidism patients were aged 18 to 65 years and newly diagnosed, with disease duration of less than 2 months. Exclusion was applied to patients with uncontrolled infections, other autoimmune diseases, pregnancy or lactation. Clinical symptoms, serum thyroxine and TRAb, thyroid ultrasound, and orbital computed tomography formed the basis for the diagnoses. PBMCs were isolated from around 10 ml of fresh peripheral blood by Ficoll-Paque density gradient centrifugation. Total RNA was extracted with Trizol reagent, and quality was checked on an Agilent 2100 Bioanalyzer. Study-level results and caveats: Most expanded thyroid clonotypes (frequency above 0.001) were also detected in blood, a finding suggesting that blood repertoires may reflect thyroid immune responses. Ophthalmopathy was separated from stable hyperthyroidism by a 13 V-J signature model, with over 85% sensitivity and roughly 81% specificity obtained in cross-validation and 80%/75% obtained in testing. Sample size was not statistically predetermined, and investigators were not blinded to group allocation. In validation, the model predicted progression to ophthalmopathy a median of roughly six months before onset, with roughly 70% sensitivity and about 75% specificity.

The TCR beta CDR3 regions were amplified from the RNA transcripts. For the first round of RT-PCR on the TCR CDR3, the HTBI primer set was used together with the Qiagen OneStep RT-PCR kit. The libraries were constructed in a second round of multiplex PCR and then size-selected and purified. Libraries were sequenced paired-end with 100 bp reads on an Illumina HiSeq2000. The paper's processing steps were these. SOAPnuke was used to process the raw data, throwing out any read that contained adapters or uncalled bases, had a mean Phred below 15, or lacked an exact constant-primer or identifier match. COPE v1.2.5 was used to merge high-quality paired reads, and clonotypes were defined as unique nucleotide sequences. MiTCR v1.1 was used to align the clonotypes against IMGT TRBV, TRBD and TRBJ reference segments. The analysis was restricted to V-J combinations with a frequency above 0.0001, which together covered 99.2% of the repertoires. A TCS score was defined as the ratio of F50 (clonal expansion) to E x V (chaos), with BLOSUM62-based TCRdist applied between CDR3 peptides within each V-J. Welch's t-statistics and random forest reduced around 520 V-J features to 10 to 15, which were used in a naive Bayes classifier (R e1071). The public reads were run again by TCRdb, first through fastp at Q25 and then through MiXCR, and only productive beta chains were kept. Each record represents a unique CDR3 protein, reported with the most common genes and DNA among its rows. These V and J calls originate from TCRdb's pipeline instead of the authors' own analysis. The sample has a few hundred thousand distinct CDR3 sequences on record, around 14% of them singletons. Just under 8% of the sample is in the top ten clones.

CDR1 and CDR2, per the germline V gene, are SGHNT and YENEEA. The CDR3 has 14 amino acids, counting the end cysteine and phenylalanine. Of the read, only the CDR3 DNA is kept; its 42 bases are in frame from base 1. V lost 5 bases and J lost 10 bases, and the count of bases not matched to a germline gene is 6. The chain was built from TRBV11-3 and TRBJ2-1; TRBD2 fits 12 bases in the junction. This clonotype originated in a young woman with Graves' hyperthyroidism. The source material was blood. The CDR3 amino acid sequence is: CASSDRTSGDEQFF. The DNA sequence follows: TGTGCCAGCAGCGATCGGACTAGCGGGGACGAGCAGTTCTTC.